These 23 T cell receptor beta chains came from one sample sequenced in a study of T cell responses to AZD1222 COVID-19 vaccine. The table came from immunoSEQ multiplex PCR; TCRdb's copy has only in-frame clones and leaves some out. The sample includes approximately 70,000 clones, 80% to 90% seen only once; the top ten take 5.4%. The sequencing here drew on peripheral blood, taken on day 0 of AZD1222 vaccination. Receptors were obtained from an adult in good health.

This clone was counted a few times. The CDR3: CASSSGGAKNIQYF. CDR3 nucleotides: TGCGCCAGCAGCTCCGGGGGGGCCAAAAACATTCAGTACTTC. The rearrangement uses TRBV5-1 and TRBJ2-4, with 7 nucleotides matching TRBD2. The CDR3 runs 14 residues. Looked up from germline, CDR1 is SGHRS and CDR2 is YFSETQ. Germline trimming cut 3 bases from V and 1 base from J; bases unmatched to any gene: 1.

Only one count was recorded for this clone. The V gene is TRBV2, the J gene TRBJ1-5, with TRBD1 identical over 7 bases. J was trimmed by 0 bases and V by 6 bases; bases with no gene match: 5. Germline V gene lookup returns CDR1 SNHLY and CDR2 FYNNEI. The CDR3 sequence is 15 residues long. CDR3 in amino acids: CASRGTETSNQPQHF. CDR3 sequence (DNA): TGTGCCAGCAGAGGGACAGAAACTAGCAATCAGCCCCAGCATTTT.

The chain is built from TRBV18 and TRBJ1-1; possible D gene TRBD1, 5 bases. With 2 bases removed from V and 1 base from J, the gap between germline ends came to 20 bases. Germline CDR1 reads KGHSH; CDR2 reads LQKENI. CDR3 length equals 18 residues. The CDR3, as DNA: TGTGCCAGCTCACCAAATAGAGGAGGGTTTAGGGGGAACACTGAAGCTTTCTTT. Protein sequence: CASSPNRGGFRGNTEAFF.

The CDR3 sequence: CASSSPGAGMTDTQYF. The DNA of the CDR3 is TGTGCCAGCAGCTCCCCAGGGGCGGGGATGACAGATACGCAGTATTTT. The V and J genes are TRBV7-9 and TRBJ2-3; D may be TRBD1 or TRBD2 (6 bases each). Trimming cost V 4 bases and J 3 bases, with 17 bases left between them. Germline V gene lookup returns CDR1 SEHNR and CDR2 FQNEAQ (reference sequence). The CDR3 totals 16 residues.

The CDR3 DNA reads TGTGCCAGCAGTCCTGGACAGGTTAATCAGCCCCAGCATTTT. Translating gives CASSPGQVNQPQHF. The chain combines TRBV2 with TRBJ1-5, with 7 nucleotides matching TRBD1. The ends lost 5 bases at V and 4 bases at J; junction bases unmatched: 5. The CDR3 consists of 14 residues. CDR1 is SNHLY, CDR2 FYNNEI, per germline.

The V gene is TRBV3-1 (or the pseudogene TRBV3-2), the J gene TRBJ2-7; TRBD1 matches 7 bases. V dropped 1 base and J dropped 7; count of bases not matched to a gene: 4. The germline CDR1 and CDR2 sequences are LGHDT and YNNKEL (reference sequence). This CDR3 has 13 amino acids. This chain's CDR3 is CASSQGQGWEQYF. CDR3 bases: TGTGCCAGCAGCCAAGGACAGGGCTGGGAGCAGTACTTC.

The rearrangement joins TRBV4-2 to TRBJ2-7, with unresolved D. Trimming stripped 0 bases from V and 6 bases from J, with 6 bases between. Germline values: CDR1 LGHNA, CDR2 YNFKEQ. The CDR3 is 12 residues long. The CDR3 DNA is TGTGCCAGCAGCCAAGAGTCTAGCGAGCAGTACTTC. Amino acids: CASSQESSEQYF.

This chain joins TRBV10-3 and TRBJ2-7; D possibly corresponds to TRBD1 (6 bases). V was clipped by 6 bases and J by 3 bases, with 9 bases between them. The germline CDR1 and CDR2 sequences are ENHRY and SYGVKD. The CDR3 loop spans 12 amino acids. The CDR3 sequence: CAISGTHYEQYF. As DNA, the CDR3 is TGTGCCATCAGCGGGACACACTACGAGCAGTACTTC.

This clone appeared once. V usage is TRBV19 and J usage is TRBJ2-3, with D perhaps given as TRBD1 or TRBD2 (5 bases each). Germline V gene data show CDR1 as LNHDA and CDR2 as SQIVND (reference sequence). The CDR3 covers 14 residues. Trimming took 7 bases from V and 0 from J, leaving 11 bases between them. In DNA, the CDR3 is TGTGCCAGTAATTGGGGGTATAGCACAGATACGCAGTATTTT. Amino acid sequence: CASNWGYSTDTQYF.

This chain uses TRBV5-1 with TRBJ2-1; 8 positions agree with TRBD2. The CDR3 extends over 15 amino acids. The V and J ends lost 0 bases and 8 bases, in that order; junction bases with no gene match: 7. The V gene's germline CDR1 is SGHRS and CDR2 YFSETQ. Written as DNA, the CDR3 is TGCGCCAGCAGCTTGGTACGGGGGGGCGAGGATGAGCAGTTCTTC. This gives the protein CASSLVRGGEDEQFF.

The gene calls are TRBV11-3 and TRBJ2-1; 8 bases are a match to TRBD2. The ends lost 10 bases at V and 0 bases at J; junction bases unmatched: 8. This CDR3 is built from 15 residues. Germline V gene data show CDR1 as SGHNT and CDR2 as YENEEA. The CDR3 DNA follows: TGTGCCAACCGGCGGGGGGCGAGCTCCTACAATGAGCAGTTCTTC. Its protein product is CANRRGASSYNEQFF.

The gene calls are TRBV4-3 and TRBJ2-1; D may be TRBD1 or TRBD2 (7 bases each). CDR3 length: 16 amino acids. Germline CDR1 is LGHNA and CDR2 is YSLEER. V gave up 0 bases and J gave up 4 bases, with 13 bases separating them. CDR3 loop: CASSQEGGGGYNEQFF. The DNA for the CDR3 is TGCGCCAGCAGCCAAGAAGGGGGCGGGGGATACAATGAGCAGTTCTTC.

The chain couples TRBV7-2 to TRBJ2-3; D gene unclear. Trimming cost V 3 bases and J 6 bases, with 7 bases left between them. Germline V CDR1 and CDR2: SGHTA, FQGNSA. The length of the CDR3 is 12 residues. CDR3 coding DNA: TGTGCCAGCAGCTTCTTTAGTGATACGCAGTATTTT. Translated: CASSFFSDTQYF.

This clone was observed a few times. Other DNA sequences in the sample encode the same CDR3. The CDR3 is CASSGTADLLDEQYF. In nucleotides, the CDR3 is TGTGCCAGCAGTGGGACAGCCGATCTACTGGACGAGCAGTACTTC. The gene calls are TRBV2 and TRBJ2-7, with D possibly TRBD1 on 6 matching bases. Germline CDR1 reads SNHLY; CDR2 reads FYNNEI. CDR3 length: 15 residues. Deletions cut 4 bases from V and 5 bases from J, with 18 bases between.

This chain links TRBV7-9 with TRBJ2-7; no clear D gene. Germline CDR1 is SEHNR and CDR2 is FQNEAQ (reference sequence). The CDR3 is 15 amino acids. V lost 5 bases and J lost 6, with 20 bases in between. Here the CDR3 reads CASSPSATTVREQYF. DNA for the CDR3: TGTGCCAGCAGCCCCTCCGCAACTACTGTCCGCGAGCAGTACTTC.

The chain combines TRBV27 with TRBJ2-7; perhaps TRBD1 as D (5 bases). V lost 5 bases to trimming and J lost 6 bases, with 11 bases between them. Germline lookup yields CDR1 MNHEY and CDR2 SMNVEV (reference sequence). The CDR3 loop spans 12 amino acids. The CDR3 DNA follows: TGTGCCAGCAGTACAGCAGGGCGCGAGCAGTACTTC. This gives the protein CASSTAGREQYF.

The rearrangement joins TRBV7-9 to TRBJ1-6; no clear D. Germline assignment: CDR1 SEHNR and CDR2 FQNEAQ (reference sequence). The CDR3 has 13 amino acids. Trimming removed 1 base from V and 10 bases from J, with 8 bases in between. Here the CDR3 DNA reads TGTGCCAGCAGCTTAGTTATGGAATCACCCCTCCACTTT. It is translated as CASSLVMESPLHF. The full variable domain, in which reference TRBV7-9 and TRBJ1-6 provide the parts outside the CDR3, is DTGVSQNPRHKITKRGQNVTFRCDPISEHNRLYWYRQTLGQGPEFLTYFQNEAQLEKSRLLSDRFSAERPKGSFSTLEIQRTEQGDSAMYLCASSLVMESPLHFGNGTRLTVT.

This CDR3 reads CASSLLEVSGQPQHF. In DNA, the CDR3 is TGTGCCAGCAGTTTATTGGAGGTTAGCGGACAGCCCCAGCATTTT. This sequence joins TRBV28 and TRBJ1-5; D call uncertain. Germline V gene data show CDR1 as MDHEN and CDR2 as SYDVKM. The CDR3 is made up of 15 amino acids. The V end was cut by 1 base, the J end by 7 bases, with 14 bases between. The full variable domain, its missing parts supplied by reference TRBV28 and TRBJ1-5, is DVKVTQSSRYLVKRTGEKVFLECVQDMDHENMFWYRQDPGLGLRLIYFSYDVKMKEKGDIPEGYSVSREKKERFSLILESASTNQTSMYLCASSLLEVSGQPQHFGDGTRLSIL.

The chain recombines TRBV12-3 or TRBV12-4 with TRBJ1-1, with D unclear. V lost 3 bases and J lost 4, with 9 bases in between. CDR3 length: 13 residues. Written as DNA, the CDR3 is TGTGCCAGCAGTTTTGCCCTGGGCACTGAAGCTTTCTTT. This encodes CASSFALGTEAFF.

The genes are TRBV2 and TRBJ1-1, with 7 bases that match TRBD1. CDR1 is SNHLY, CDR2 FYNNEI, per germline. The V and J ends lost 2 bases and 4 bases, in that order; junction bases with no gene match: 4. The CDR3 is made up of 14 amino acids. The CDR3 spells CASSEKGTVTEAFF. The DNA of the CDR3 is TGTGCCAGCAGTGAAAAGGGGACAGTCACTGAAGCTTTCTTT.

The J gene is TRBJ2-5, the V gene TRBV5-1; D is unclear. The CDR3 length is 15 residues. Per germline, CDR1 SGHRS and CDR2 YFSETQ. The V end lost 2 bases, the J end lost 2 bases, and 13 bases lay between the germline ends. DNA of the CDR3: TGCGCCAGCAGCTTAATGGCAGGCGTACAAGAGACCCAGTACTTC. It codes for CASSLMAGVQETQYF.

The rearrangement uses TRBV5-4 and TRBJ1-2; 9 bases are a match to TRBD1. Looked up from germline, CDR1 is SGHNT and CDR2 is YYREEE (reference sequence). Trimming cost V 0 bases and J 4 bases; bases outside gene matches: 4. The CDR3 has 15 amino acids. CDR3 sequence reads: CASSLGDRAFYGYTF. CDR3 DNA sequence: TGTGCCAGCAGCTTGGGGGACAGGGCATTCTATGGCTACACCTTC.

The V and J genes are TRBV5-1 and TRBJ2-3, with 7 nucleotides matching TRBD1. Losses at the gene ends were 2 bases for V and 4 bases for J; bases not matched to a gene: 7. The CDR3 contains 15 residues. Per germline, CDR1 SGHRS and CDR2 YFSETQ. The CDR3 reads CASSLQFTGADTQYF. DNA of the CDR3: TGCGCCAGCAGCTTACAATTCACAGGGGCAGATACGCAGTATTTT.